These 24 T cell receptor beta chains share one sample of origin, sequenced in a study of blood T cell repertoires in COVID-19. Sequencing was performed with immunoSEQ multiplex PCR; in TCRdb, only in-frame clones are kept and a portion is missing. The sample shows tens of thousands of clones, under 90% of them seen only once. The sample taken for sequencing was peripheral blood. The source of these receptors is a man aged 50-59 years with COVID-19, enrolled during active disease.

The V gene is TRBV2, the J gene TRBJ2-1, with 8 bases identical to TRBD1. From germline, CDR1 is SNHLY and CDR2 FYNNEI. The CDR3 covers 14 residues. V lost 7 bases, J lost 5 bases, and 7 bases stayed unmatched. The chain's CDR3 is CASNVRTGNNEQFF. Written as DNA, the CDR3 is TGTGCCAGCAATGTCCGGACAGGGAACAATGAGCAGTTCTTC.

This chain links TRBV3-1 (or the pseudogene TRBV3-2) with TRBJ1-1; 9 positions match TRBD1. The CDR3 runs to 14 residues. Germline V gene lookup returns CDR1 LGHDT and CDR2 YNNKEL (reference sequence). The trim removed 3 bases at V and 3 bases at J, leaving 2 bases unmatched. The CDR3 nucleotides read TGTGCCAGCAGCCAGACAGGGGGTTACACTGAAGCTTTCTTT. Residues: CASSQTGGYTEAFF.

CDR3 residues: CASSYIYKTVNTEAFF. As DNA, the CDR3 is TGTGCCAGCAGTTATATTTACAAGACAGTGAACACTGAAGCTTTCTTT. This chain uses TRBV6-5 with TRBJ1-1; D is perhaps TRBD1 (5 bases). Germline V gene sequence: CDR1 MNHEY, CDR2 SVGAGI. The V end lost 3 bases, the J end lost 0 bases, and 14 bases lay between the germline ends. CDR3 size: 16 residues.

The rearrangement uses TRBV7-9 and TRBJ2-1; D is possibly TRBD2 (5 bases). The CDR3 has 13 residues. Germline V gene lookup returns CDR1 SEHNR and CDR2 FQNEAQ (reference sequence). Trimming removed 2 bases from V and 8 bases from J, with 10 bases in between. CDR3 in amino acids: CASSLTSSDEQFF. CDR3 bases: TGTGCCAGCAGCTTAACTAGTTCGGATGAGCAGTTCTTC.

CDR3 protein: CASNRAGPYNEQFF. The CDR3 DNA reads as TGTGCCAGTAATCGAGCGGGGCCCTACAATGAGCAGTTCTTC. This chain connects TRBV19 to TRBJ2-1; 7 bases agree with TRBD2. The CDR3 runs 14 residues. The V and J ends lost 7 bases and 2 bases, in that order; junction bases with no gene match: 5. Germline lookup yields CDR1 LNHDA and CDR2 SQIVND (reference sequence).

As regards this clone: The junction departs from the called germline gene at one end, perhaps through a read error. The rearrangement links TRBV7-7 to TRBJ2-2; D might be TRBD2 (5 bases). CDR1 is SSHAT and CDR2 is FNYEAQ in the germline V gene (reference sequence). The CDR3 is 16 residues long. The CDR3 nucleotides read TGTGCTAGCAGCCCAACTAGTCTCCGGAGCACCGGGGAGCTGTTTTTT. Its protein product is CASSPTSLRSTGELFF.

The count of this clone is one. This chain links TRBV4-3 with TRBJ2-7, with 8 bases fitting TRBD2. The CDR3 consists of 15 residues. Germline V gives CDR1 LGHNA, CDR2 YSLEER. Trimming at V came to 2 bases and at J to 2 bases, leaving 5 bases not matched to a gene. CDR3 in DNA: TGCGCCAGCAGCCAATATACTAGCGGCCCCTACGAGCAGTACTTC. Translation: CASSQYTSGPYEQYF.

The J gene is TRBJ2-3, the V gene TRBV9, with 9 bases identical to TRBD2. V was clipped by 0 bases and J by 0 bases; unmatched bases: 5. Germline CDR1 is SGDLS and CDR2 is YYNGEE. The CDR3 is 17 amino acids. The CDR3 nucleotides read TGTGCCAGCAGCGTAGGGGTTACTAGCGGGAGCACAGATACGCAGTATTTT. It specifies CASSVGVTSGSTDTQYF.

The genes are TRBV18 and TRBJ1-5, with 8 positions matching TRBD1. Germline V gene lookup returns CDR1 KGHSH and CDR2 LQKENI. The ends lost 3 bases at V and 5 bases at J; junction bases unmatched: 3. The CDR3 is 14 amino acids. The DNA for the CDR3 is TGTGCCAGCTCACCGGACAGGGATCATCAGCCCCAGCATTTT. Protein sequence: CASSPDRDHQPQHF.

The genes are TRBV7-9 and TRBJ1-1, with TRBD1 matching over 9 bases. CDR1 and CDR2 (germline): SEHNR, FQNEAQ (reference sequence). The trim removed 3 bases at V and 4 bases at J, leaving 6 bases unmatched. This CDR3 is 15 amino acids long. CDR3: CASSFGLDRGTEAFF. The CDR3, as DNA: TGTGCCAGCAGCTTTGGATTGGACAGGGGCACTGAAGCTTTCTTT.

The chain links TRBV5-6 to TRBJ1-5; 7 bases map to TRBD1. The CDR3 loop spans 16 amino acids. The J segment lost 4 bases and the V segment lost 3 bases, leaving 10 bases of the junction unmatched. Germline assignment: CDR1 SGHDT and CDR2 YYEEEE. The CDR3 spells CASSSEGAGGNQPQHF. CDR3 in DNA: TGTGCCAGCAGCTCAGAAGGGGCAGGGGGTAATCAGCCCCAGCATTTT.

The chain has TRBV6-5 and TRBJ2-7; no clear D gene. V lost 3 bases, J lost 3 bases, and 9 bases lay in between. Looked up from germline, CDR1 is MNHEY and CDR2 is SVGAGI. The CDR3 runs 13 residues. The CDR3 region is CASSYTDNYEQYF. As DNA, the CDR3 is TGTGCCAGCAGTTATACAGATAACTACGAGCAGTACTTC.

The rearrangement links TRBV9 to TRBJ2-7, with 7 bases identical to TRBD2. V lost 3 bases to trimming and J lost 0 bases; unmatched junction nucleotides: 9. The CDR3 loop spans 16 amino acids. The germline gives CDR1 SGDLS, CDR2 YYNGEE. The CDR3 coding sequence is TGTGCCAGCAGCGCCAGATCGGGACTAAGCTCCTACGAGCAGTACTTC. Translating gives CASSARSGLSSYEQYF.

This rearrangement joins TRBV4-1 to TRBJ2-7, with 8 positions matching TRBD1. From germline, CDR1 is MGHRA and CDR2 YSYEKL. V dropped 4 bases and J dropped 2; count of bases not matched to a gene: 10. The CDR3 consists of 16 residues. CDR3 in amino acids: CASSRGQGALTYEQYF. The CDR3 DNA reads TGCGCCAGCAGCCGGGGGCAGGGGGCGCTTACCTACGAGCAGTACTTC.

V is TRBV4-1 and J is TRBJ2-3, with D perhaps TRBD1 (5 bases). Per the germline V gene, CDR1 is MGHRA and CDR2 is YSYEKL. This CDR3 is built from 15 residues. Trimming removed 6 bases from V and 2 bases from J, with 15 bases in between. The CDR3 DNA sequence: TGCGCCAGCAGGCGAGATACAGGACCCACAGATACGCAGTATTTT. As protein: CASRRDTGPTDTQYF.

The chain uses TRBV28 and TRBJ1-2, with D unclear. The CDR3 extends over 12 amino acids. CDR1 MDHEN and CDR2 SYDVKM come from the germline V gene. Trimming shortened V by 5 bases and J by 3 bases, and 7 bases separated the two germline ends. The CDR3 DNA is TGTGCCAGCAGTAGGAGGGACTATGGCTACACCTTC. It specifies CASSRRDYGYTF.

This clone showed up just once. The chain has TRBV5-4 and TRBJ2-1; TRBD2 might be the D (5 bases). V lost 0 bases, J lost 1 base, and 8 bases lay in between. Germline-derived CDR1 and CDR2 are SGHNT and YYREEE (reference sequence). This CDR3 spans 15 amino acids. CDR3 protein: CASSLASGSYNEQFF. In nucleotides, the CDR3 is TGTGCCAGCAGCTTGGCCTCGGGGTCCTACAATGAGCAGTTCTTC.

Concerning this clone itself: Other DNA sequences in this specimen translate into the identical CDR3. The chain has TRBV18 and TRBJ1-1; D is ambiguous. The CDR3 runs to 13 residues. The V and J ends lost 2 bases and 0 bases respectively, with 4 bases between them. CDR1 is KGHSH, CDR2 LQKENI, per germline. CDR3 protein: CASSPSVNTEAFF. CDR3 DNA sequence: TGTGCCAGCTCACCATCGGTGAACACTGAAGCTTTCTTT.

The chain is built from TRBV9 and TRBJ2-5; possibly TRBD2 for D (7 bases). With 1 base removed from V and 5 bases from J, the gap between germline ends came to 15 bases. Per the germline V gene, CDR1 is SGDLS and CDR2 is YYNGEE. CDR3 length equals 15 residues. CDR3 in DNA: TGTGCCAGCAGCGTATCAACGGGGGGCATGGAGACCCAGTACTTC. It codes for CASSVSTGGMETQYF.

J is TRBJ1-1 and V is TRBV4-2; 7 nucleotides agree with TRBD1. Losses at the gene ends were 1 base for V and 3 bases for J; bases not matched to a gene: 8. The germline gives CDR1 LGHNA, CDR2 YNFKEQ. There are 16 residues in the CDR3. CDR3 protein: CASSQGGGALDTEAFF. The CDR3 bases are TGTGCCAGCAGCCAAGGAGGGGGCGCTTTGGACACTGAAGCTTTCTTT.

V usage is TRBV6-1 and J usage is TRBJ1-1; D possibly corresponds to TRBD1 (6 bases). Trimming stripped 3 bases from V and 1 base from J, with 12 bases between. CDR1 is MNHNS, CDR2 SASEGT, per germline. The CDR3 extends over 15 amino acids. CDR3 residues: CASSEGASPNTEAFF. The CDR3 nucleotides read TGTGCCAGCAGTGAGGGGGCCAGCCCGAACACTGAAGCTTTCTTT.

The chain carries TRBV11-2 and TRBJ2-1; 12 nucleotides align to TRBD1. The CDR3 has 14 amino acids. Germline V gives CDR1 SGHAT, CDR2 FQNNGV. J lost 7 bases, V lost 10 bases, and 8 bases had no gene match. This CDR3 reads CATSRDRGRNEQFF. In DNA, the CDR3 is TGTGCCACGAGCCGGGACAGGGGGCGGAATGAGCAGTTCTTC.

CDR3 amino acids: CASSLGGLGTEAFF. The DNA for the CDR3 is TGTGCCAGCAGCTTGGGGGGGCTGGGCACTGAAGCTTTCTTT. This chain joins TRBV7-2 and TRBJ1-1, with D possibly being TRBD1 (6 bases). The CDR3 is 14 residues long. V dropped 3 bases and J dropped 4 bases, with 12 bases sitting between them. Germline V gene data show CDR1 as SGHTA and CDR2 as FQGNSA.

The chain has TRBV5-4 and TRBJ2-5; D is ambiguous. The CDR3 is 12 amino acids. The germline V gene has CDR1 SGHNT and CDR2 YYREEE (reference sequence). Between the trimmed V and J ends, which lost 0 bases and 5 bases, there was a span of 5 bases. CDR3 sequence: CASSLAGETQYF. CDR3 nucleotide sequence: TGTGCCAGCAGCTTGGCCGGGGAGACCCAGTACTTC.